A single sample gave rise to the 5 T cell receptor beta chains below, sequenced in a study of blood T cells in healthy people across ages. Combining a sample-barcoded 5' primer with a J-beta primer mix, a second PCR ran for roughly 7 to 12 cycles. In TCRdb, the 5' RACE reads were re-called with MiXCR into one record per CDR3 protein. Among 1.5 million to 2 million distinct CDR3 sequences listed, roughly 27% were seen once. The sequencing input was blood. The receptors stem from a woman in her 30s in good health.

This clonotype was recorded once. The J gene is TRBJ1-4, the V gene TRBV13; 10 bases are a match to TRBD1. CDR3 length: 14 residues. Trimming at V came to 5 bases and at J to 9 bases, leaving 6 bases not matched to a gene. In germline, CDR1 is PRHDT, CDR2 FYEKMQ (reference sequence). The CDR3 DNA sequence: TGTGCCAGCAGCCCGGGACAGGGGACGCAAAAACTGTTTTTT. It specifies CASSPGQGTQKLFF.

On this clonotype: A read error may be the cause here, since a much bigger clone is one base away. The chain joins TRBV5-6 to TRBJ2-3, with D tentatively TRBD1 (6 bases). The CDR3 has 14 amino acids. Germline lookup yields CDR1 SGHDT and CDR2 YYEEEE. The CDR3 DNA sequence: TGTGCCAACAGCTCCCCACTCCCGACAGGATCGCAGTATTTT. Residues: CANSSPLPTGSQYF.

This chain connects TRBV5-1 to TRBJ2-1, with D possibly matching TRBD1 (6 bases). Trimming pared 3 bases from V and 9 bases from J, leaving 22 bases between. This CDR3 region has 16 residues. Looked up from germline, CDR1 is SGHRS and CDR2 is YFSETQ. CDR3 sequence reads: CASSSVGASQGGEQFF. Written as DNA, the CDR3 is TGCGCCAGCAGCTCGGTTGGTGCTTCGCAAGGGGGTGAGCAGTTCTTC.

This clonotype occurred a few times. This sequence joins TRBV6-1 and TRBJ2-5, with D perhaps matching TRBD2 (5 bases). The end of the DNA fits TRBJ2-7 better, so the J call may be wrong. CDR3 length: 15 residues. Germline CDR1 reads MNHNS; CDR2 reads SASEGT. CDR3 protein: CASPNPGPGMHEQYF. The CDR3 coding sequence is TGTGCCAGTCCGAACCCAGGACCGGGAATGCACGAGCAGTACTTC.

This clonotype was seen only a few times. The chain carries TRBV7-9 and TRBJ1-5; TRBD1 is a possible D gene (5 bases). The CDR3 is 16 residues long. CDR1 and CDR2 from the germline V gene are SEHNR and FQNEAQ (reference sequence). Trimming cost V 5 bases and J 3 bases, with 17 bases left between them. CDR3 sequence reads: CASSHGPGLYNQPQHF. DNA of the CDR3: TGTGCCAGCAGCCATGGGCCGGGACTCTACAATCAGCCCCAGCATTTT.